These 4 T cell receptor beta chains came from one sample sequenced in a study of cytomegalovirus exposure and HLA in healthy donors. The table came from immunoSEQ multiplex PCR; TCRdb's copy has only in-frame clones and leaves some out. The sample lists about 220,000 clones, just over 90% seen once, with 1% to 1.2% in the top ten. Sequenced: PBMCs. Receptors were obtained from a woman aged 18-29 years in good health and CMV-seronegative.

V usage is TRBV11-2 and J usage is TRBJ1-1; D perhaps matches TRBD1 (5 bases). Trimming removed 1 base from V and 4 bases from J, with 10 bases in between. Germline-derived CDR1 and CDR2 are SGHAT and FQNNGV. This CDR3 comprises 14 residues. The CDR3 DNA follows: TGTGCCAGCAGCTTAGCAGGGCAGGCCACTGAAGCTTTCTTT. Translating gives CASSLAGQATEAFF.

The rearrangement joins TRBV4-1 to TRBJ2-7, with 8 bases lining up with TRBD2. Germline V gives CDR1 MGHRA, CDR2 YSYEKL. The trim removed 0 bases at V and 1 base at J, leaving 5 bases unmatched. The CDR3 is made up of 16 amino acids. The CDR3: CASSQEGLAGSYEQYF. The CDR3 DNA follows: TGCGCCAGCAGCCAAGAGGGGCTAGCGGGTTCCTACGAGCAGTACTTC.

V is TRBV4-2 and J is TRBJ2-7, with D tentatively TRBD2 (6 bases). Germline CDR1 reads LGHNA; CDR2 reads YNFKEQ. The V gene lost 4 bases and the J gene lost 3 bases, with 13 bases spanning the gap. CDR3 size: 14 residues. The CDR3 region is CASSRRRDDYEQYF. Here the CDR3 DNA reads TGTGCCAGCAGCCGTCGGCGGGACGACTACGAGCAGTACTTC.

This sequence joins TRBV27 and TRBJ1-1; TRBD1 matches at 8 bases. V was clipped by 5 bases and J by 6 bases; unmatched bases: 8. The CDR3 consists of 14 residues. Germline V lookup: CDR1 MNHEY, CDR2 SMNVEV (reference sequence). The CDR3 nucleotides are TGTGCCAGCAGTCTTCGGGACAGGCGCGCTGAAGCTTTCTTT. Translation: CASSLRDRRAEAFF.